A single sample gave rise to the 10 T cell receptor beta chains below, sequenced in a study of tumour-infiltrating T cells in Burkitt lymphoma. Measured with immunoSEQ multiplex PCR; TCRdb has only the in-frame clones, and not every one. The sample consists of 5,500 to 7,500 clones, roughly a tenth of them appearing once. Sequencing input: tumor tissue. These receptor sequences come from a human donor with diffuse large B-cell lymphoma.

The chain couples TRBV4-2 to TRBJ2-1, with 7 nucleotides matching TRBD1. CDR1 is LGHNA and CDR2 is YNFKEQ in the germline V gene. The CDR3 loop spans 20 amino acids. After removal of 0 bases from V and 6 bases from J, the junction contained 20 bases not matched to a gene. The CDR3 loop reads CASSQDRLGRPRQGVNEQFF. The CDR3 nucleotides read TGTGCCAGCAGCCAAGATCGGTTGGGAAGGCCTAGACAGGGTGTCAATGAGCAGTTCTTC.

This chain uses TRBV28 with TRBJ2-7; D gene ambiguous. The CDR3 covers 14 residues. Trimming stripped 6 bases from V and 3 bases from J, with 15 bases between. Germline loops: CDR1 MDHEN, CDR2 SYDVKM. The CDR3 loop is CASRGSASIYEQYF. Written as DNA, the CDR3 is TGTGCCAGCAGGGGGTCGGCCTCTATCTACGAGCAGTACTTC.

A few counts support this clone. The rearrangement joins TRBV4-1 to TRBJ2-7; the match to TRBD1 covers 10 bases. The germline CDR1 and CDR2 sequences are MGHRA and YSYEKL. The trim removed 4 bases at V and 4 bases at J, leaving 4 bases unmatched. The CDR3 sequence is 14 residues long. The DNA for the CDR3 is TGCGCCAGCAGCCCTAGGACAGGGGGGTACGAGCAGTACTTC. It encodes CASSPRTGGYEQYF.

This clone was observed a few times. The chain couples TRBV2 to TRBJ2-5, with D perhaps TRBD1 (6 bases). This CDR3 spans 13 amino acids. The germline V and J ends were trimmed by 5 bases and 5 bases, with 12 bases remaining between them. Germline V lookup: CDR1 SNHLY, CDR2 FYNNEI. CDR3 sequence reads: CASSRGMLETQYF. The CDR3 DNA is TGTGCCAGCAGTAGGGGGATGTTGGAGACCCAGTACTTC.

The rearrangement uses TRBV19 and TRBJ1-6; TRBD1 is a possible D gene (5 bases). CDR3 size: 13 residues. Trimming left V 11 bases short and J 7 bases short, with 15 bases between. The germline V gene has CDR1 LNHDA and CDR2 SQIVND (reference sequence). The CDR3 nucleotides read TGTGCCGGGCAAGAGGGGAGGAATTCACCCCTCCACTTT. Translated: CAGQEGRNSPLHF.

This clone was seen only a few times. The chain uses TRBV10-2 and TRBJ2-1, with D uncertain. Germline V gene lookup returns CDR1 WSHSY and CDR2 SAAADI. V shed 5 bases and J shed 4 bases, with 3 bases lying between them. There are 11 residues in the CDR3. The CDR3 sequence is CASSPYNEQFF. The DNA for the CDR3 is TGCGCCAGCAGTCCTTACAATGAGCAGTTCTTC.

Only a few counts were recorded for this clone. The rearrangement joins TRBV15 to TRBJ1-5; possibly TRBD1 for D (5 bases). Germline loops: CDR1 LNHNV, CDR2 YYDKDF (reference sequence). The V gene lost 1 base and the J gene lost 0 bases, with 10 bases spanning the gap. CDR3 length: 16 residues. CDR3 protein: CATSRAGGNSNQPQHF. In DNA form, the CDR3 reads TGTGCCACCAGCAGAGCGGGGGGAAATAGCAATCAGCCCCAGCATTTT.

This chain connects TRBV5-1 to TRBJ2-3; 10 bases are a match to TRBD2. CDR3 size: 15 residues. Germline CDR1 is SGHRS and CDR2 is YFSETQ. V dropped 6 bases and J dropped 4; count of bases not matched to a gene: 8. CDR3 DNA sequence: TGCGCCAGCAAGACCTCTAGCGGGGGCTCAGATACGCAGTATTTT. It codes for CASKTSSGGSDTQYF.

This clone has only a few counts. The chain combines TRBV5-5 with TRBJ1-2; the D is unclear. The V end lost 4 bases, the J end lost 0 bases, and 19 bases lay between the germline ends. Germline assignment: CDR1 SGHKS and CDR2 YYEKEE (reference sequence). The CDR3 sequence is 17 residues long. The chain's CDR3 is CASSRSETKNSNYGYTF. The CDR3 DNA reads as TGTGCCAGCAGCCGCTCCGAGACAAAGAATTCTAACTATGGCTACACCTTC. Based on the CDR3 plus reference TRBV5-5 and TRBJ1-2, the full variable domain is DAGVTQSPTHLIKTRGQQVTLRCSPISGHKSVSWYQQVLGQGPQFIFQYYEKEERGRGNFPDRFSARQFPNYSSELNVNALLLGDSALYLCASSRSETKNSNYGYTFGSGTRLTVV.

The V call is TRBV19, the J call TRBJ2-2, with 9 bases identical to TRBD1. The CDR3 consists of 14 residues. Germline CDR1 and CDR2: LNHDA and SQIVND (reference sequence). V gave up 8 bases and J gave up 4 bases; unmatched junction bases: 5. The CDR3: CASRVTGGTGELFF. As DNA, the CDR3 is TGTGCCAGTCGAGTGACAGGGGGCACCGGGGAGCTGTTTTTT.